This TCR beta chain was captured by sequencing in a study of memory CD4+ T cells and cytomegalovirus serostatus. Original handling: After removing out-of-frame reads, around 2,100,000 distinct TCRbeta sequences remained. Some clones are missing from TCRdb's copy, which holds only in-frame ones; the method was immunoSEQ multiplex PCR. The V and J calls and clone size were taken over from that table, and D and trimming were inferred from the DNA. The table has about 100,000 clones, 80% seen once. With respect to this clone: The antigen is undetermined.

The study, taken as a whole, reports: Of 150 to 200 reported CMV TCRbeta sequences, roughly 70 were found in memory CD4+ repertoires.

The sort gate was single viable CD3+CD4+CD8-CD45RO+ cells for memory CD4+ T cells. Serostatus was set by detecting CMV pp150, pp28, p38, p52 IgG. CD4+ T cells were isolated by positive magnetic selection. Germline trimming cut 0 bases from V and 11 bases from J; bases unmatched to any gene: 4. CDR1 and CDR2 (germline): GTSNPN, SVGIG (reference sequence). The CDR3 has 12 amino acids. This chain joins TRBV30 and TRBJ2-1; 7 positions agree with TRBD1. Material for sequencing was memory CD4+ T cells from blood. The source of this sequence is an adult in good health and CMV-seropositive. This chain's CDR3 is CAWSVDRVQQFF. In DNA, the CDR3 is TGTGCCTGGAGTGTCGACAGGGTACAGCAGTTCTTC. Full variable domain (missing parts from reference TRBV30 and TRBJ2-1): SQTIHQWPATLVQPVGSPLSLECTVEGTSNPNLYWYRQAAGRGLQLLFYSVGIGQISSEVPQNLSASRPQDRQFILSSKKLLLSDSGFYLCAWSVDRVQQFFGPGTRLTVL.